This TCR beta chain was sequenced in a study of shared clonotypes between healthy human individuals. Study outcomes and limitations: Sequencing depth was predicted to influence how clonotypes are shared among donors.

The germline V gene encodes CDR1 SGHTA and CDR2 FQGNSA. The CDR3 extends over 13 amino acids. After removal of 4 bases from V and 3 bases from J, the junction contained 3 bases not matched to a gene. Produced via immunoSEQ multiplex PCR; TCRdb's table is partial and in-frame only. This table has some 1.5 million clones, 98% appearing once. In the case of this clone: Its antigen is not identified.

The sequence derives from a man under 40 in good health. The chain links TRBV7-2 to TRBJ2-7, with 7 bases lining up with TRBD1. The sequencing input was naive CD4+ T cells sorted from blood. Indicated subset: CD45RA+ positively selected. The CDR3 DNA sequence: TGTGCCAGCAGCTCACAGGGGTACTACGAGCAGTACTTC. Translated: CASSSQGYYEQYF.